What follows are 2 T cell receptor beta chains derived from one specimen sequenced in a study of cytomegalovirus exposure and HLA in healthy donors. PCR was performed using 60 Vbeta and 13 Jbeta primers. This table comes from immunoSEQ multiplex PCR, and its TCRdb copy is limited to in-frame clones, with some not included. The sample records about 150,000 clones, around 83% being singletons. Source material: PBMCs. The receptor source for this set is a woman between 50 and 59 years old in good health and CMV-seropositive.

Written as DNA, the CDR3 is TGTGCCAGCAGCTTAGAACGGGGAGGTGAGCAGTTCTTC. This codes for CASSLERGGEQFF. The chain combines TRBV11-3 with TRBJ2-1; a weak D match, TRBD2 (6 bases). The V gene's germline CDR1 is SGHNT and CDR2 YENEEA. The V end was cut by 0 bases, the J end by 9 bases, with 9 bases between. This CDR3 has 13 residues.

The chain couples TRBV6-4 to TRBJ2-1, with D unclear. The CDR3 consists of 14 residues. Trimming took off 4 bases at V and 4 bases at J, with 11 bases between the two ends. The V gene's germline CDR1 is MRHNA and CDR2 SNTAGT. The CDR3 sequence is CASSVELSYNEQFF. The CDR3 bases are TGTGCCAGCAGTGTCGAACTTTCGTACAATGAGCAGTTCTTC.